One sample yielded the 15 T cell receptor beta chains listed below, sequenced in a study of low-dose radiotherapy and immunotherapy resistance in tumors. Time point defined: after trial treatment. Treatment given: LDRT plus nivolumab, ipilimumab, low-dose cyclophosphamide and aspirin (RACIN trial). With TRAV- and TRBV-specific primers, first-strand cDNA was made, covering the alpha and beta chains. The PCR that amplified TCRs ran for approximately 20 cycles, relying on a constant-region primer and a V-primer adapter. TCRdb reprocessed the reads with MiXCR, giving one entry per CDR3 protein. Among 100,000 or so distinct CDR3 sequences listed, less than 25% were seen once. Sequencing used PBMCs, obtained after low-dose radiotherapy plus immunotherapy. Source of these receptors: a male donor with prostate cancer.

This clonotype appeared many times. The chain links TRBV29-1 to TRBJ1-3, with D hard to call. Per the germline V gene, CDR1 is SQVTM and CDR2 is ANQGSEA. V was shortened by 4 bases and J by 0 bases, with 13 bases between the two germline ends. The CDR3 loop spans 15 amino acids. This CDR3 reads CSVVGSGRSGNTIYF. DNA for the CDR3: TGCAGCGTTGTCGGTTCAGGCCGCTCTGGAAACACCATATATTTT.

The chain joins TRBV3-1 to TRBJ2-3; D not certain. Germline V gene sequence: CDR1 LGHDT, CDR2 YNNKEL (reference sequence). V lost 0 bases, J lost 4 bases, and 8 bases lay in between. This CDR3 has 14 amino acids. The chain's CDR3 is CASSQDAASDTQYF. The DNA for the CDR3 is TGTGCCAGCAGCCAAGATGCGGCTTCAGATACGCAGTATTTT.

This clonotype has a count of ten or more. The chain links TRBV4-1 to TRBJ2-7; possible D gene TRBD2, 6 bases. Germline-derived CDR1 and CDR2 are MGHRA and YSYEKL. The CDR3 is made up of 15 amino acids. The V end lost 1 base, the J end lost 2 bases, and 12 bases lay between the germline ends. The CDR3 here is CASSQVVGGTYEQYF. For the CDR3, the DNA is TGCGCCAGCAGCCAAGTAGTCGGGGGTACCTACGAGCAGTACTTC.

This clonotype was seen many times. The rearrangement uses TRBV6-5 and TRBJ1-6; D unclear. Germline V gene data show CDR1 as MNHEY and CDR2 as SVGAGI. The CDR3 has 14 residues. V lost 6 bases, J lost 7 bases, and 13 bases lay in between. In DNA form, the CDR3 reads TGTGCCAGCAGCGACCGCTGGTGGAATTCACCCCTCCACTTT. Amino acids: CASSDRWWNSPLHF.

The J gene is TRBJ2-2, the V gene TRBV4-1, with TRBD1 identical over 7 bases. Germline CDR1 is MGHRA and CDR2 is YSYEKL. J lost 0 bases, V lost 6 bases, and 13 bases had no gene match. This CDR3 is built from 18 residues. CDR3 loop: CASRTGTVAMSNTGELFF. The CDR3 nucleotides are TGCGCCAGCAGAACCGGGACAGTCGCGATGTCGAACACCGGGGAGCTGTTTTTT.

The chain is built from TRBV20-1 and TRBJ2-5; D is perhaps TRBD2 (5 bases). The CDR3 runs to 14 residues. V lost 1 base, J lost 5 bases, and 14 bases lay in between. The germline V gene has CDR1 DFQATT and CDR2 SNEGSKA (reference sequence). Written as DNA, the CDR3 is TGCAGTGCTAGAGCCCCGGACCAGCGGGAGACCCAGTACTTC. The encoded protein is CSARAPDQRETQYF.

This clonotype was recorded at least ten times. The chain carries TRBV20-1 and TRBJ2-2; D possibly corresponds to TRBD2 (5 bases). Per the germline V gene, CDR1 is DFQATT and CDR2 is SNEGSKA (reference sequence). This CDR3 is built from 14 residues. Trimming stripped 4 bases from V and 5 bases from J, with 14 bases between. The CDR3 region is CSAKDSTGTGELFF. CDR3 DNA: TGCAGTGCTAAGGACTCTACTGGGACCGGGGAGCTGTTTTTT.

Many counts were recorded for this clonotype. The V call is TRBV2, the J call TRBJ1-1; D gene ambiguous. The CDR3 sequence is 13 residues long. CDR1 SNHLY and CDR2 FYNNEI come from the germline V gene. Trimming removed 4 bases from V and 2 bases from J, with 8 bases in between. In DNA form, the CDR3 reads TGTGCCAGCAGTGCGGATGGTAACACTGAAGCTTTCTTT. Translation: CASSADGNTEAFF. The variable domain in full, with the rest retrieved from reference TRBV2 and TRBJ1-1, is EPEVTQTPSHQVTQMGQEVILRCVPISNHLYFYWYRQILGQKVEFLVSFYNNEISEKSEIFDDQFSVERPDGSNFTLKIRSTKLEDSAMYFCASSADGNTEAFFGQGTRLTVV.

This clonotype has only one observation. The chain employs TRBV5-1 and TRBJ2-5; TRBD2 agrees at 9 bases. This CDR3 has 15 residues. Losses at the gene ends were 5 bases for V and 1 base for J; bases not matched to a gene: 6. The germline V gene has CDR1 SGHRS and CDR2 YFSETQ. CDR3 sequence reads: CASSMSGGPQETQYF. Written as DNA, the CDR3 is TGCGCCAGCAGTATGAGCGGGGGGCCCCAAGAGACCCAGTACTTC.

The CDR3 loop is CASSLTANYGYTF. CDR3 nucleotides: TGTGCCAGCAGCTTGACAGCTAACTATGGCTACACCTTC. The J gene is TRBJ1-2, the V gene TRBV7-2; a weak D match, TRBD1 (5 bases). The CDR3 spans 13 residues. Trimming took 3 bases from V and 0 from J, leaving 5 bases between them. Looked up from germline, CDR1 is SGHTA and CDR2 is FQGNSA.

About this clonotype: Since a far larger clone is one base different, this is likely a read error. This chain joins TRBV5-1 and TRBJ2-1, with 8 bases identical to TRBD2. The CDR3 runs 15 residues. Germline lookup yields CDR1 SGHRS and CDR2 YFSETQ. J was trimmed by 10 bases and V by 6 bases; bases with no gene match: 15. The DNA of the CDR3 is TGCGCCAGCACCAGCGGGGGCGCCAGGATCTACGAGCAGTTCTTC. It codes for CASTSGGARIYEQFF. The full variable domain, rest sourced from reference TRBV5-1 and TRBJ2-1, is KAGVTQTPRYLIKTRGQQVTLSCSPISGHRSVSWYQQTPGQGLQFLFEYFSETQRNKGNFPGRFSGRQFSNSRSEMNVSTLELGDSALYLCASTSGGARIYEQFFGPGTRLTVL.

This clonotype was counted at least ten times. The gene calls are TRBV24-1 and TRBJ2-2, with D hard to call. Trimming pared 5 bases from V and 6 bases from J, leaving 21 bases between. CDR3 size: 17 residues. Germline V lookup: CDR1 KGHDR, CDR2 SFDVKD. As DNA, the CDR3 is TGTGCCACCAGTGTTCCCGGAGTAGGGTTGTGGGCCGGGGAGCTGTTTTTT. Residues: CATSVPGVGLWAGELFF.

In this sample, this clonotype turned up many times. This chain links TRBV3-1 with TRBJ2-7, with 11 bases lining up with TRBD2. CDR1 and CDR2 from the germline V gene are LGHDT and YNNKEL (reference sequence). The CDR3 length is 15 residues. V gave up 6 bases and J gave up 2 bases; unmatched junction bases: 6. In DNA form, the CDR3 reads TGTGCCAGCAGGGGGCGACTAGCGGGGACCTACGAGCAGTACTTC. Protein sequence: CASRGRLAGTYEQYF.

To note about this clonotype: Just one base apart from a much larger clone, this may be a read error. The V call is TRBV20-1, the J call TRBJ2-1, with 14 bases that match TRBD2. CDR3 size: 15 residues. V trimming: 0 bases; J trimming: 13 bases; junction bases outside the gene matches: 8. CDR1 is DFQATT and CDR2 is SNEGSKA in the germline V gene (reference sequence). The CDR3 DNA reads TGCAGTGCTAGAGAGGGGGGACTAGCGGGGGAGACCCAGTTCTTC. Amino acid sequence: CSAREGGLAGETQFF.

This clonotype appeared many times. V usage is TRBV7-9 and J usage is TRBJ1-2; D is perhaps TRBD1 (5 bases). Looked up from germline, CDR1 is SEHNR and CDR2 is FQNEAQ (reference sequence). This CDR3 comprises 15 residues. The ends were cut back, 2 bases at V and 5 bases at J, with 15 bases in the middle. CDR3 DNA sequence: TGTGCCAGCAGCTTACTAGGTGGGACCGGGTATGGCTACACCTTC. It translates to CASSLLGGTGYGYTF.